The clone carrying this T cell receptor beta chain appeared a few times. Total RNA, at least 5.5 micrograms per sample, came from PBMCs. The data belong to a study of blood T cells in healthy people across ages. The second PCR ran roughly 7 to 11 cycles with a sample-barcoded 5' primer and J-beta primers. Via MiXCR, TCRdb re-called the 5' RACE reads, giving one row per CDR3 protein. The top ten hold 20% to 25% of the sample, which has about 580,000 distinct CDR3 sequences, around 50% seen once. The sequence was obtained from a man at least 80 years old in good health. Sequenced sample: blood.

Here the CDR3 DNA reads TGTGCCAGCAGTCCTCTAAAGCGGCAGTACTTC. This translates into CASSPLKRQYF. The rearrangement joins TRBV12-3 or TRBV12-4 to TRBJ2-4, with D perhaps matching TRBD2 (5 bases). V lost 5 bases to trimming and J lost 13 bases, with 12 bases between them. CDR3 length: 11 amino acids.